The 18 T cell receptor beta chains presented below share a single source sample, sequenced in a study of CD8 T cells in Susac syndrome. Random hexamers primed reverse transcription of about 0.5 to 1 ug RNA. Each CDR3 protein gets one entry after TCRdb re-called the immunoSEQ multiplex PCR reads with MiXCR. Among 95,000 to 150,000 distinct CDR3 sequences listed, just over 95% were seen once. Sequencing was performed on CD4+ T cells from PBMCs. Receptors were obtained from a human donor with Susac syndrome.

V usage is TRBV5-1 and J usage is TRBJ1-5; no clear D gene. The CDR3 is made up of 15 amino acids. In germline, CDR1 is SGHRS, CDR2 YFSETQ. Trimming removed 0 bases from V and 3 bases from J, with 10 bases in between. The DNA of the CDR3 is TGCGCCAGCAGCTTGGATCGGGCCGCCAATCAGCCCCAGCATTTT. Translating gives CASSLDRAANQPQHF.

The V call is TRBV20-1, the J call TRBJ2-7; 13 bases line up with TRBD2. This CDR3 has 14 amino acids. From germline, CDR1 is DFQATT and CDR2 SNEGSKA (reference sequence). The V gene end was trimmed by 0 bases and the J gene end by 8 bases; junction bases not matched to a gene: 4. CDR3 protein: CSARDGLAGEQQYF. CDR3 in DNA: TGCAGTGCTAGAGACGGACTAGCGGGAGAGCAGCAGTACTTC.

The chain couples TRBV18 to TRBJ2-5; unclear D gene. Per the germline V gene, CDR1 is KGHSH and CDR2 is LQKENI. Trimming left V 5 bases short and J 5 bases short, with 12 bases between. The CDR3 runs to 13 residues. The CDR3 DNA reads as TGTGCCAGCTCAGGCCTCCACGGCGAGACCCAGTACTTC. Its translation: CASSGLHGETQYF.

Of note for this clonotype: At one end, the junction sequence differs from germline, possibly due to a read error. This sequence joins TRBV20-1 and TRBJ1-1; weak D call: TRBD1 (6 bases). The CDR3 runs to 13 residues. CDR1 is DFQATT and CDR2 is SNEGSKA in the germline V gene (reference sequence). The CDR3 here is CSARQDLNTEAFF. In DNA form, the CDR3 reads TGCAGTGCCCGACAGGATTTGAATACTGAAGCTTTCTTT.

V usage is TRBV29-1 and J usage is TRBJ2-1; 9 nucleotides agree with TRBD2. The CDR3 has 13 amino acids. Germline lookup yields CDR1 SQVTM and CDR2 ANQGSEA. Unmatched junction bases numbered 8, after V lost 7 bases and J lost 7 bases. The CDR3 protein is CSGGRAVRNEQFF. The CDR3 DNA is TGCAGCGGCGGGAGGGCCGTTAGGAATGAGCAGTTCTTC.

V gene TRBV2 combines with J gene TRBJ2-3; 10 nucleotides match TRBD2. The CDR3 contains 14 residues. The germline CDR1 and CDR2 sequences are SNHLY and FYNNEI. Trimming at V came to 6 bases and at J to 5 bases, leaving 5 bases not matched to a gene. CDR3 residues: CASSPLAGVDTQYF. CDR3 in DNA: TGTGCCAGCAGCCCCCTAGCGGGAGTAGATACGCAGTATTTT.

This chain links TRBV20-1 with TRBJ2-4, with 7 positions matching TRBD1. Trimming removed 7 bases from V and 8 bases from J; junction bases left unmatched: 8. This CDR3 region has 12 residues. Germline assignment: CDR1 DFQATT and CDR2 SNEGSKA (reference sequence). The CDR3 protein is CSVPGGEDIQYF. For the CDR3, the DNA is TGCAGTGTTCCAGGGGGTGAGGACATTCAGTACTTC.

J is TRBJ2-1 and V is TRBV19; D is possibly TRBD1 (6 bases). The J call is in doubt because the DNA end fits TRBJ2-7 better. This CDR3 region has 14 residues. Germline V CDR1 and CDR2: LNHDA, SQIVND (reference sequence). The CDR3, as DNA: TGTGCCAGTAGTATTGATACAGGGTACGACGAGCAGTACTTC. Residues: CASSIDTGYDEQYF.

This rearrangement joins TRBV9 to TRBJ2-3; perhaps TRBD1 as D (5 bases). CDR3 size: 13 residues. Germline CDR1 reads SGDLS; CDR2 reads YYNGEE. V was clipped by 3 bases and J by 2 bases, with 7 bases between them. The CDR3 nucleotides are TGTGCCAGCAGCGGCAGGGCCACAGATACGCAGTATTTT. Translation gives CASSGRATDTQYF.

The V call is TRBV20-1, the J call TRBJ1-5, with TRBD1 matching over 10 bases. The CDR3 contains 15 residues. V lost 2 bases and J lost 4; bases outside the gene matches: 5. Germline-derived CDR1 and CDR2 are DFQATT and SNEGSKA (reference sequence). CDR3 coding DNA: TGCAGTGCTAGAAGCGGGACAGGGGAAAATCAGCCCCAGCATTTT. Residues: CSARSGTGENQPQHF.

The rearrangement uses TRBV29-1 and TRBJ2-7, with a possible D match to TRBD1 (7 bases). This CDR3 spans 14 amino acids. Germline-derived CDR1 and CDR2 are SQVTM and ANQGSEA. Between the trimmed V and J ends, which lost 7 bases and 3 bases, there was a span of 19 bases. The CDR3, as DNA: TGCAGCGCCGCTTACCAGGGGGGCCGCTACGAGCAGTACTTC. It is translated as CSAAYQGGRYEQYF.

J is TRBJ2-1 and V is TRBV4-2; D is undetermined. CDR3 length equals 14 residues. V was pared by 0 bases and J by 4 bases, with 7 bases between. Germline values: CDR1 LGHNA, CDR2 YNFKEQ. Written as DNA, the CDR3 is TGTGCCAGCAGCCAAGAGACGGAATACAATGAGCAGTTCTTC. This translates into CASSQETEYNEQFF.

The rearrangement uses TRBV5-1 and TRBJ2-7; D is unclear. The germline V gene encodes CDR1 SGHRS and CDR2 YFSETQ. The V gene lost 0 bases and the J gene lost 1 base, with 5 bases spanning the gap. The CDR3 loop spans 13 amino acids. CDR3 DNA: TGCGCCAGCAGCTTGGCCCCTTCCTACGAGCAGTACTTC. This sequence encodes CASSLAPSYEQYF.

The chain has TRBV19 and TRBJ2-1, with 8 positions matching TRBD2. This CDR3 is built from 15 residues. Per the germline V gene, CDR1 is LNHDA and CDR2 is SQIVND (reference sequence). V dropped 5 bases and J dropped 5; count of bases not matched to a gene: 8. CDR3 protein: CASSPRLARHNEQFF. The CDR3 nucleotides are TGTGCCAGTAGTCCCCGACTAGCGCGCCACAATGAGCAGTTCTTC.

This clonotype appeared a single time. This chain joins TRBV29-1 and TRBJ2-1; 7 bases are shared with TRBD2. The CDR3 is 16 residues long. V shed 6 bases and J 1 base; nucleotides not matched to a gene: 12. Germline V lookup: CDR1 SQVTM, CDR2 ANQGSEA. CDR3 residues: CSVLGARRESYNEQFF. Here the CDR3 DNA reads TGCAGCGTCCTAGGGGCTAGGCGGGAGTCCTACAATGAGCAGTTCTTC.

The rearrangement joins TRBV7-9 to TRBJ1-4; 8 bases map to TRBD1. Unmatched junction bases numbered 3, after V lost 2 bases and J lost 7 bases. CDR1 and CDR2 from the germline V gene are SEHNR and FQNEAQ (reference sequence). This CDR3 comprises 14 residues. The CDR3 region has the DNA TGTGCCAGCAGCTTACAGGGGGCTGGTGAAAAACTGTTTTTT. Its protein is CASSLQGAGEKLFF.

The chain joins TRBV5-1 to TRBJ2-1; D perhaps matches TRBD2 (6 bases). CDR1 is SGHRS and CDR2 is YFSETQ in the germline V gene. The CDR3 extends over 16 amino acids. V was shortened by 5 bases and J by 6 bases, with 21 bases between the two germline ends. The CDR3 DNA reads as TGCGCCAGCAGTCTTCTTAGCGGAACCCCCAGCAATGAGCAGTTCTTC. Protein: CASSLLSGTPSNEQFF.

The V and J genes are TRBV29-1 and TRBJ1-1; D is unresolved. V was cut by 7 bases and J by 4 bases, with 13 bases left in between. The CDR3 covers 12 residues. Germline loops: CDR1 SQVTM, CDR2 ANQGSEA. CDR3 sequence: CSAHKAGTEAFF. The DNA for the CDR3 is TGCAGCGCCCATAAGGCAGGCACTGAAGCTTTCTTT.